This T cell receptor (beta chain) was identified during a study of post-analysis software for immune sequencing data. In the study overall: The patients showed relapsing-remitting, secondary progressive and progressive-relapsing multiple sclerosis courses. General study findings and limits: Patients used four to six TRBV segments, including TRBV5-6, TRBV5-1 and TRBV20-1, more often than controls.

This CDR3 is 15 amino acids long. From germline, CDR1 is SQVTM and CDR2 ANQGSEA. V was trimmed by 5 bases and J by 0 bases, leaving 14 bases between them. Tagging with unique molecular identifiers was a feature of the TCR beta cDNA libraries. TCRdb re-derived calls from the PCR reads in MiXCR, one entry per CDR3 protein. The table includes under 900,000 distinct CDR3 sequences, approximately 50% detected once. As to this clonotype: Its antigen is not known.

Sequenced sample: blood. The chain is built from TRBV29-1 and TRBJ2-1; D is uncertain. This sequence originates from a girl aged 5-17 years with multiple sclerosis. CDR3 in amino acids: CSVSPGVSSYNEQFF. Written as DNA, the CDR3 is TGCAGCGTTAGCCCCGGAGTGAGCTCCTACAATGAGCAGTTCTTC.